These T cell receptor beta chains were read from a single sample in a study of T-cell memory formation after mild COVID-19. TCRdb itself ran the 5' RACE reads through MiXCR, one entry per CDR3 protein. The sample records about 270,000 distinct CDR3 sequences, roughly 15% being singletons. The sample was PBMCs or a T cell subset sorted from them (not recorded which). The receptors shown here come from an adult woman who had mild COVID-19 (a few samples of this study predate the infection). Cell type and time point are not known. The CDR3 runs from the conserved cysteine through the conserved F or W. The D gene is left open where the match is weak. Clone size, where shown, is once, few, many, or a class for clones that have expanded.

d_gene,abundance,j_gene,v_gene,len,CDR3aa,CDR3nt
.,few,TRBJ2-3,TRBV20-1,15,CSAPNRQGPTDTQYF,TGCAGTGCTCCCAACCGGCAGGGGCCCACAGATACGCAGTATTTT
.,.,TRBJ1-2,TRBV12-3/TRBV12-4,14,CASSPGAANYGYTF,TGTGCCAGCAGTCCGGGGGCCGCGAACTATGGCTACACCTTC
.,few,TRBJ2-5,TRBV11-3,13,CASSLHQRETQYF,TGTGCCAGCAGCTTACACCAGCGGGAGACCCAGTACTTC
TRBD2,.,TRBJ2-3,TRBV11-2,11,CASSSTSYRYF,TGTGCCAGCAGCTCGACTAGCTACCGGTATTTT
.,.,TRBJ2-7,TRBV4-1,15,CASSRQRGDGGEQYF,TGCGCCAGCAGCCGACAAAGGGGGGACGGCGGGGAGCAGTACTTC
.,few,TRBJ1-1,TRBV12-3/TRBV12-4,14,CATKERRFNTEAFF,TGTGCCACCAAGGAGCGTCGGTTTAACACTGAAGCTTTCTTT
TRBD1,many,TRBJ2-5,TRBV29-1,13,CSVVGTDQETQYF,TGCAGCGTTGTAGGGACAGACCAAGAGACCCAGTACTTC
TRBD1,few,TRBJ2-7,TRBV30,15,CAWRTAGTGNHEQYF,TGTGCCTGGAGAACCGCCGGGACAGGGAACCACGAGCAGTACTTC
.,.,TRBJ2-7,TRBV5-5,15,CASSLDFQGNYEQYF,TGTGCCAGCAGCTTGGATTTTCAGGGCAACTACGAGCAGTACTTC
.,few,TRBJ1-4,TRBV3-1,16,CASSPHGRLHNEKLFF,TGTGCCAGCAGCCCGCACGGCAGGTTGCATAATGAAAAACTGTTTTTT
TRBD2,many,TRBJ2-1,TRBV6-1,16,CASSGTGTSGRDEQFF,TGTGCCAGCAGCGGTACCGGGACTAGCGGGAGAGATGAGCAGTTCTTC
.,few,TRBJ1-2,TRBV4-3,18,CASSLQGSQGWANYGYTF,TGCGCCAGCAGCCTCCAGGGCTCGCAGGGCTGGGCTAACTATGGCTACACCTTC
TRBD1,few,TRBJ2-1,TRBV9,17,CASSAGDRDRGRNEQFF,TGTGCCAGCAGCGCCGGTGACCGGGACAGGGGGCGAAATGAGCAGTTCTTC
TRBD1,few,TRBJ2-7,TRBV3-1,14,CASSPWGQGNEQYF,TGTGCCAGCAGCCCCTGGGGACAGGGGAACGAGCAGTACTTC
.,.,TRBJ2-7,TRBV18,13,CASSPPPTYEQYF,TGTGCCAGCTCACCACCTCCGACCTACGAGCAGTACTTC
.,few,TRBJ2-2,TRBV5-1,15,CASSVGRVNTGELFF,TGCGCCAGCAGCGTCGGACGGGTGAACACCGGGGAGCTGTTTTTT
TRBD2,.,TRBJ2-1,TRBV7-2,15,CASSLMVAGGNEQFF,TGTGCCAGCAGCTTAATGGTAGCGGGGGGGAATGAGCAGTTCTTC
TRBD1,few,TRBJ1-1,TRBV7-3,14,CASSLKPGTGFPFF,TGTGCCAGCAGCTTAAAGCCTGGGACAGGGTTTCCTTTCTTT
TRBD2,.,TRBJ2-3,TRBV10-3,15,CAISRTSGQTDTQYF,TGTGCCATCAGTCGGACTAGCGGGCAAACAGATACGCAGTATTTT
TRBD2,.,TRBJ2-5,TRBV24-1,14,CATSSSGRSETQYF,TGTGCCACCAGTTCTAGCGGGAGAAGTGAGACCCAGTACTTC
.,.,TRBJ2-7,TRBV10-3,14,CAISESSTVYEQYF,TGTGCCATCAGTGAGTCGTCCACAGTCTACGAGCAGTACTTC
TRBD2,.,TRBJ2-3,TRBV7-6,17,CASSQEASGMRTDTQYF,TGTGCCAGCAGCCAGGAGGCTAGCGGGATGAGAACAGATACGCAGTATTTT
.,.,TRBJ1-2,TRBV24-1,13,CATPKGDNYGYTF,TGTGCCACCCCCAAGGGCGATAACTATGGCTACACCTTC
.,few,TRBJ2-7,TRBV30,12,CAWSRDLYEQYF,TGTGCCTGGAGCAGGGATCTCTACGAGCAGTACTTC
TRBD1,few,TRBJ1-1,TRBV6-5,14,CASSSTGRYTEAFF,TGTGCCAGCAGTTCGACAGGGAGGTACACTGAAGCTTTCTTT
TRBD2,many,TRBJ2-1,TRBV5-1,16,CASSLGLAGRHNEQFF,TGCGCCAGCAGCTTGGGGCTAGCGGGGCGCCACAATGAGCAGTTCTTC
TRBD1,.,TRBJ1-1,TRBV3-1,12,CASSPGTEKAFF,TGTGCCAGCAGCCCCGGGACAGAGAAAGCTTTCTTT
.,.,TRBJ2-1,TRBV20-1,16,CSASYPPLSSYNEQFF,TGCAGTGCTAGTTACCCTCCCTTAAGCTCCTACAATGAGCAGTTCTTC
.,few,TRBJ1-2,TRBV5-1,13,CASSYAQGSGYTF,TGCGCCAGCAGCTACGCCCAGGGGAGCGGCTACACCTTC
.,few,TRBJ2-7,TRBV4-1,15,CASSPGPSPAGEQYF,TGCGCCAGCAGCCCGGGGCCGAGCCCGGCAGGGGAGCAGTACTTC
.,many,TRBJ1-2,TRBV3-1,11,CASSQGYGYTF,TGTGCCAGCAGCCAAGGGTATGGCTACACCTTC
.,.,TRBJ2-2,TRBV5-1,12,CASRFATGELFF,TGCGCCAGCAGATTCGCAACCGGGGAGCTGTTTTTT
.,.,TRBJ2-3,TRBV29-1,13,CSVDGGPSDTQYF,TGCAGCGTTGATGGGGGACCCTCTGATACGCAGTATTTT
TRBD1,few,TRBJ1-2,TRBV25-1,16,CASSWTGGGRVYGYTF,TGTGCCAGCAGTTGGACAGGGGGCGGGAGGGTCTATGGCTACACCTTC
TRBD2,few,TRBJ2-7,TRBV5-1,18,CASSSVYTKTSENYEQYF,TGCGCCAGCAGCTCCGTATACACAAAGACTAGCGAAAACTACGAGCAGTACTTC
TRBD1,.,TRBJ1-2,TRBV12-3/TRBV12-4,15,CASSLTGQVTYGYTF,TGTGCCAGCAGTTTAACCGGACAGGTCACCTATGGCTACACCTTC
TRBD1,.,TRBJ1-4,TRBV6-6,13,CASNPGQAGKLFF,TGTGCCAGCAACCCGGGACAGGCGGGAAAACTGTTTTTT
TRBD1,many,TRBJ1-4,TRBV5-6,15,CASSRQGTANEKLFF,TGTGCCAGCAGCAGACAGGGGACTGCTAATGAAAAACTGTTTTTT
TRBD2,.,TRBJ2-1,TRBV6-5,15,CASSPGTSRYNEQFF,TGTGCCAGCAGTCCCGGGACTAGCCGATACAATGAGCAGTTCTTC
TRBD1,few,TRBJ2-3,TRBV7-3,15,CASSSRDRVTDTQYF,TGTGCCAGCAGCTCCCGCGACAGGGTTACAGATACGCAGTATTTT
.,many,TRBJ2-4,TRBV7-8,14,CASSVDPAGYIQYF,TGTGCCAGCAGCGTAGACCCCGCTGGGTACATTCAGTACTTC
.,few,TRBJ1-5,TRBV6-6,12,CASSLKNQPQHF,TGTGCCAGCAGCCTAAAAAATCAGCCCCAGCATTTT